This T cell receptor beta chain is drawn from a study of T cells in Graves' hyperthyroidism and ophthalmopathy. Study background: Any treatment followed the collection of peripheral blood at initial diagnosis. Broader study findings: A model using 13 V-J features told ophthalmopathy apart from stable hyperthyroidism. Most thyroid clonotypes with frequency above 0.001 were detected in blood.

The PBMCs were taken from around 10 ml of fresh peripheral blood. TCR beta CDR3 sequences were amplified from RNA transcripts. Primed by the HTBI set, a first-round RT-PCR was run on the TCR CDR3. TCRdb re-analysed the multiplex PCR reads in MiXCR, keeping a single row per CDR3 protein. The sample contains under 400,000 distinct CDR3 sequences, 15% to 20% of which appear only once. At least ten counts were recorded for this clonotype. What it recognizes is unknown. This CDR3 comprises 14 residues. V dropped 1 base and J dropped 8; count of bases not matched to a gene: 4. Germline V gene sequence: CDR1 MGHRA, CDR2 YSYEKL.

V usage is TRBV4-1 and J usage is TRBJ1-2, with 10 bases that match TRBD1. Sequencing input: blood. This TCR came from a woman in her thirties or forties with Graves' ophthalmopathy. This chain's CDR3 is CASSQVGTGAGYTF. The CDR3 DNA reads as TGCGCCAGCAGCCAAGTAGGGACAGGGGCCGGCTACACCTTC.